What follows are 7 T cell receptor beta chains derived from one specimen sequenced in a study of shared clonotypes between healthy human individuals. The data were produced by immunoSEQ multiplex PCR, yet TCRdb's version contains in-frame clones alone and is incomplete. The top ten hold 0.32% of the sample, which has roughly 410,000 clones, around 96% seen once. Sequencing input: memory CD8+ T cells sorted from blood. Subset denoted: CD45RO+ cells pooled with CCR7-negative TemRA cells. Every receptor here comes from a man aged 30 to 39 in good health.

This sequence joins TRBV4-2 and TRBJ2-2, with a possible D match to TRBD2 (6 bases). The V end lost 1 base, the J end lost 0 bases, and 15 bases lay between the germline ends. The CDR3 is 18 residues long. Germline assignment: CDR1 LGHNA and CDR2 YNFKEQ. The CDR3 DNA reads TGTGCCAGCAGCCAAGCCATAGCGGTCTCCTCGAACACCGGGGAGCTGTTTTTT. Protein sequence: CASSQAIAVSSNTGELFF.

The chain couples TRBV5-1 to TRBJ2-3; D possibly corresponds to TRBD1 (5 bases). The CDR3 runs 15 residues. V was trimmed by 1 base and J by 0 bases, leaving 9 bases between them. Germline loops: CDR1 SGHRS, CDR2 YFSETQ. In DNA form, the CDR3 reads TGCGCCAGCAGCTTGCAGGGCCCTAGCACAGATACGCAGTATTTT. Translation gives CASSLQGPSTDTQYF. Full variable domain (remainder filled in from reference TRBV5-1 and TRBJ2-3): KAGVTQTPRYLIKTRGQQVTLSCSPISGHRSVSWYQQTPGQGLQFLFEYFSETQRNKGNFPGRFSGRQFSNSRSEMNVSTLELGDSALYLCASSLQGPSTDTQYFGPGTRLTVL.

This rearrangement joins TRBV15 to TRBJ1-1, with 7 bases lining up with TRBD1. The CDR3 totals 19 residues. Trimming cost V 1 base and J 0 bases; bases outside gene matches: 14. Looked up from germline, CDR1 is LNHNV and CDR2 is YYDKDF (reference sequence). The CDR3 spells CATSRGGGRQGLMNTEAFF. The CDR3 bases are TGTGCCACCAGCAGAGGAGGGGGTAGACAGGGTCTAATGAACACTGAAGCTTTCTTT.

In DNA form, the CDR3 reads TGTGCCAGCAGCTTAGGTCCCCATAGGGGGGGCTCTAACTATGGCTACACCTTC. Its protein is CASSLGPHRGGSNYGYTF. The chain links TRBV11-3 to TRBJ1-2; D perhaps matches TRBD1 (6 bases). V shed 1 base and J shed 0 bases, with 18 bases lying between them. The CDR3 length is 18 residues. Germline values: CDR1 SGHNT, CDR2 YENEEA. Filled out from reference TRBV11-3 and TRBJ1-2, the complete variable domain reads EAGVVQSPRYKIIEKKQPVAFWCNPISGHNTLYWYLQNLGQGPELLIRYENEEAVDDSQLPKDRFSAERLKGVDSTLKIQPAELGDSAVYLCASSLGPHRGGSNYGYTFGSGTRLTVV.

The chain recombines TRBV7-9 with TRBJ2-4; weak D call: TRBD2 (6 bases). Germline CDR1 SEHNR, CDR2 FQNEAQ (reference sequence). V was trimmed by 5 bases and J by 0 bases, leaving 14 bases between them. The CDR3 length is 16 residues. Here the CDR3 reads CASSLEPGLAKNIQYF. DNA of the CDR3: TGTGCCAGCAGCCTGGAACCGGGACTAGCCAAAAACATTCAGTACTTC.

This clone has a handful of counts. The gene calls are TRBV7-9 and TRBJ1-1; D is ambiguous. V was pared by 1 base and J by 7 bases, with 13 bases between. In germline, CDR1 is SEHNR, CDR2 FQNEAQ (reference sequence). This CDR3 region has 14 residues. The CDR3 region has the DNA TGTGCCAGCAGCTTAGTTGGTCCTGTCCTTGAAGCTTTCTTT. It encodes CASSLVGPVLEAFF.

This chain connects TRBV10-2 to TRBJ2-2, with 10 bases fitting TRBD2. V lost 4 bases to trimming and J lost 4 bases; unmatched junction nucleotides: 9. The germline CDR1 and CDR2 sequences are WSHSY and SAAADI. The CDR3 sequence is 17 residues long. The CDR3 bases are TGCGCCAGCAGTGCGGAGCGGGAGGGCCCGGGCACCGGGGAGCTGTTTTTT. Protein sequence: CASSAEREGPGTGELFF.